The rows below give T cell receptor beta chains drawn from one sample of a study of blood T cell repertoires in COVID-19. Here immunoSEQ multiplex PCR was the method, and the copy in TCRdb shows in-frame clones only, minus some. The table has 70,000 to 90,000 clones, more than 85% seen once. Sequencing was done on a sample of PBMCs or T cells enriched from blood (not recorded which). The origin of the receptors is a woman aged 50 to 65 with acute COVID-19. CDR3s include the opening cysteine and the closing phenylalanine or tryptophan. Expanded clones get a size class; other rows say once, few or many, or leave the size out.

TRBV19,TRBJ2-1,-,CASSKLAGGIYNEQFF
TRBV4-2,TRBJ2-1,-,CASSQDRMVAGAGEQFF
TRBV2,TRBJ2-7,many,CASRGTVPFLGEQYF
TRBV19,TRBJ1-3,-,CASGTEAHTIYF
TRBV15,TRBJ1-5,-,CATSNTLGVNQPQHF
TRBV3-1/TRBV3-2,TRBJ1-2,-,CASSQLQGEWGYTF
TRBV2,TRBJ2-1,-,CASSERSGGGNEQFF
TRBV7-2,TRBJ1-4,-,CASSRRENEKLFF
TRBV5-1,TRBJ1-1,-,CASSGEVGNTEAFF
TRBV2,TRBJ1-2,once,CASSRTGSSYGYTF
TRBV18,TRBJ1-6,-,CATGQGRDDSPLHF
TRBV18,TRBJ1-1,-,CASSPAARETEAFF
TRBV6-5,TRBJ2-1,once,CASKRDMSYNEQFF
TRBV29-1,TRBJ1-4,-,CSVEVTGGGEKLFF
TRBV29-1,TRBJ1-2,-,CSVEALHKSLYGYTF
TRBV19,TRBJ2-2,few,CASSTEGSNTGELFF
TRBV28,TRBJ2-7,-,CASSLIREQYF
TRBV6-1,TRBJ1-2,-,CASSETLNYGYTF
TRBV7-3,TRBJ2-1,-,CASSLKGLAGHNEQFF
TRBV5-1,TRBJ1-2,-,CASSLGQAESGYTF
TRBV11-1,TRBJ2-7,once,CASSLAFSGSSYEQYF
TRBV4-3,TRBJ2-2,-,CASSLTPAGGAGELFF
TRBV7-9,TRBJ1-2,-,CVAGSNYGYTF
TRBV12-3/TRBV12-4,TRBJ2-7,-,CASSRTGWEYF
TRBV2,TRBJ2-7,-,CASRIQSAAAYEQYF
TRBV13,TRBJ2-1,-,CASSFDSYNEQFF
TRBV27,TRBJ1-2,-,CASSLGSGKGGYTF
TRBV2,TRBJ2-7,once,CASSHRENYEQYF
TRBV5-1,TRBJ2-7,few,CASSLEAGDEQYF
TRBV11-3,TRBJ1-3,-,CASSLEESYSGNTIYF
TRBV24-1,TRBJ1-5,once,CATSDNLGGFNQPQHF
TRBV29-1,TRBJ1-1,-,CSVEQGMNTEAFF
TRBV7-8,TRBJ2-3,-,CASSLVLLTDTQYF
TRBV7-9,TRBJ2-7,-,CASSSGRAYEQYF
TRBV15,TRBJ1-1,-,CATSRDLRVTEAFF